This T cell receptor beta chain appears in the sequencing data of a study of cytomegalovirus exposure and HLA in healthy donors. Study findings and constraints: In a later analysis, approximately 15,000 TCR beta sequences were associated with HLA alleles at 0.05 false discovery rate.

V was pared by 3 bases and J by 1 base, with 9 bases between. The CDR3 runs to 14 residues. Per the germline V gene, CDR1 is PRHDT and CDR2 is FYEKMQ (reference sequence). The PCR had 60 Vbeta and 13 Jbeta primers. Only in-frame clones appear in the TCRdb table, and some are missing; sequencing was by immunoSEQ multiplex PCR. The sample includes about 120,000 clones, approximately 72% seen only once; the top ten take just under 8.5%. To note about this clone: Its target is not known.

This rearrangement joins TRBV13 to TRBJ1-1, with a weak D call TRBD1 (5 bases). The receptor comes from a woman between 40 and 55 years old in good health and CMV-seropositive. Sequences were obtained from PBMCs. The CDR3, as DNA: TGTGCCAGCAGCTTCTGGAGGGGGAACACTGAAGCTTTCTTT. Protein product: CASSFWRGNTEAFF.